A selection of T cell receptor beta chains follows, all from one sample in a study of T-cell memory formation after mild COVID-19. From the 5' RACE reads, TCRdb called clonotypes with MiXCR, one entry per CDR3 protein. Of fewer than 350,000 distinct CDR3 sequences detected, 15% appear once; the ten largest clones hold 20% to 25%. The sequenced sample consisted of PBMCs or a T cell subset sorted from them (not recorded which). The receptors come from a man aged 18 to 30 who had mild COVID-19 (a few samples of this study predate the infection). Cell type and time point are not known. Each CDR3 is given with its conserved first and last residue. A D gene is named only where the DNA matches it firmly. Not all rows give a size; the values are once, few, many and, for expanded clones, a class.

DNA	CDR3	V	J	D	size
TGTGCCAGCGGGGGCAGGGCAGGTGAAAAACTGTTTTTT	CASGGRAGEKLFF	TRBV2	TRBJ1-4	NA	NA
TGTGCCAGCAGCTTAGTAGCGGGGGGCAACAATGAGCAGTTCTTC	CASSLVAGGNNEQFF	TRBV7-2	TRBJ2-1	TRBD2	few
TGTGCCAGCAGCTCGCAGACAGGGGGAACCACTGAAGCTTTCTTT	CASSSQTGGTTEAFF	TRBV7-8	TRBJ1-1	TRBD1	few
TGTGCCAGCAGGGGTCTGAGGGGTCCCCACCAAGAGACCCAGTACTTC	CASRGLRGPHQETQYF	TRBV25-1	TRBJ2-5	NA	NA
TGTGCCAGCATGACAGGGAGGGGAGCCTACGAGCAGTACTTC	CASMTGRGAYEQYF	TRBV7-9	TRBJ2-7	NA	few
TGTGCCAGCAGTGATAGTGAAACTGAAGCTTTCTTT	CASSDSETEAFF	TRBV2	TRBJ1-1	NA	few
TGTGCCAGCACCACCGGGGGGTGGGGAGAGACCCAGTACTTC	CASTTGGWGETQYF	TRBV12-3/TRBV12-4	TRBJ2-5	TRBD2	NA
TGCAGCGTTGAAGGGAATATGAACACCGGGGAGCTGTTTTTT	CSVEGNMNTGELFF	TRBV29-1	TRBJ2-2	NA	NA
TGCGCCAGCAGCCCTGGGGGACAGGGGGCGAACACTGAAGCTTTCTTT	CASSPGGQGANTEAFF	TRBV5-1	TRBJ1-1	TRBD1	few
TGTGCCAGCAGCTTAGGGACGGTTAGCACAGATACGCAGTATTTT	CASSLGTVSTDTQYF	TRBV7-2	TRBJ2-3	NA	NA
TGTGCCTGGGGTGGTTTAGCGGGGGGGCCAAATGAGCAGTTCTTC	CAWGGLAGGPNEQFF	TRBV30	TRBJ2-1	TRBD2	few
TGTGCCAGTAGTGTTAACGGCGAGACCCAGTACTTC	CASSVNGETQYF	TRBV19	TRBJ2-5	NA	NA
TGCGCCAGCAGCCAAGCGAACCTGGGCGGCGGAGGGACCCAGTACTTC	CASSQANLGGGGTQYF	TRBV4-1	TRBJ2-5	NA	NA
TGCGCCAGCAGCCCGACCCCTCAAGAGACCCAGTACTTC	CASSPTPQETQYF	TRBV5-1	TRBJ2-5	NA	NA
TGCGCCAGCAGCCAAGATTGGAAGGGGAACACTGAAGCTTTCTTT	CASSQDWKGNTEAFF	TRBV4-1	TRBJ1-1	NA	NA
TGTGCCAGCAGCTTATTCGACGGGAACACTGAAGCTTTCTTT	CASSLFDGNTEAFF	TRBV7-9	TRBJ1-1	NA	NA
TGTGCCAGCAGTTTATCGAGTCGGGGAAGCACAGATACGCAGTATTTT	CASSLSSRGSTDTQYF	TRBV27	TRBJ2-3	NA	NA
TGTGCCAGCACCCGAGCCCCCGATTTCACAGATACGCAGTATTTT	CASTRAPDFTDTQYF	TRBV6-1	TRBJ2-3	NA	once
TGTGCTAGTGGTTCGGTGCAGGGGGTAACCGGGGAGCTGTTTTTT	CASGSVQGVTGELFF	TRBV12-5	TRBJ2-2	TRBD1	NA
TGCAGTGCGTTTAGGGGAGGAGAGGGCCAGTACTTC	CSAFRGGEGQYF	TRBV20-1	TRBJ2-5	NA	many
TGTGCCAGCAGTTCAACATCTGGGCTCGCTTTCTTT	CASSSTSGLAFF	TRBV25-1	TRBJ1-1	NA	few
TGTGCCAGCAGTCCGTCCCCGGCAGCACCGGAGATAACGAGCACAGATACGCAGTATTTT	CASSPSPAAPEITSTDTQYF	TRBV27	TRBJ2-3	NA	few
TGTGCCAGCAGCTCACCCGAAGGGGGGATATCCTATGGCTACACCTTC	CASSSPEGGISYGYTF	TRBV11-2	TRBJ1-2	NA	NA
TGTGCCAGCAGTTCGGGACACCCAGGCCCTGAAGCTTTCTTT	CASSSGHPGPEAFF	TRBV6-1	TRBJ1-1	NA	NA
TGTGCCAGCAGCGTCAGGACAGGCACCCAGGGATTAACAGATACGCAGTATTTT	CASSVRTGTQGLTDTQYF	TRBV9	TRBJ2-3	TRBD1	NA
TGTGCCAGCAGTCCAGGGCGGGGGGGCTCCTACAATGAGCAGTTCTTC	CASSPGRGGSYNEQFF	TRBV28	TRBJ2-1	TRBD2	NA
TGTGCCAGCAGCTCAGAGGGGGGCGCAAAAACAGATACGCAGTATTTT	CASSSEGGAKTDTQYF	TRBV7-3	TRBJ2-3	NA	NA
TGTGCCATCAGGTCAACAGCAATCCTATCTAGCACAGATACGCAGTATTTT	CAIRSTAILSSTDTQYF	TRBV10-3	TRBJ2-3	NA	NA
TGCAGTGCTCCTGGACAGACACGTCAGCCCCAGCATTTT	CSAPGQTRQPQHF	TRBV20-1	TRBJ1-5	NA	NA
TGTGCCAGCGCTGCGAGAGGTGAAGCTTTCTTT	CASAARGEAFF	TRBV6-5	TRBJ1-1	NA	NA
TGTGCCAGCAGCTGGGCTTATAGCAATCAGCCCCAGCATTTT	CASSWAYSNQPQHF	TRBV7-2	TRBJ1-5	NA	few
TGTGCCAGCAGCTTAAGGGCCAGCGGGGGGGAAGGAGAGACCCAGTACTTC	CASSLRASGGEGETQYF	TRBV7-2	TRBJ2-5	TRBD2	few
TGTGCCAGCAGCATGCGGGGGATATCCTACAATGAGCAGTTCTTC	CASSMRGISYNEQFF	TRBV7-6	TRBJ2-1	TRBD2	NA
TGCGCCAGCAGCCCGTCACAGGGGGCAACCGGGGAGCTGTTTTTT	CASSPSQGATGELFF	TRBV5-1	TRBJ2-2	TRBD1	once
TGCGCCAGCAGCCAAGAGGGAGCTGGCGGGGGGTACAATGAGCAGTTCTTC	CASSQEGAGGGYNEQFF	TRBV4-3	TRBJ2-1	TRBD2	once
TGTGCCAGCAGCTTAGGGTCGACAGCAATGAGGGGCTACACCTTC	CASSLGSTAMRGYTF	TRBV7-2	TRBJ1-2	NA	few
TGTGCCAGCAGCCAGATGAGGGGAAATGAGCAGTTCTTC	CASSQMRGNEQFF	TRBV3-1	TRBJ2-1	NA	few
TGCGCCAGCAGCCAACAGGGACTAGCGGGGGGGTCCGGGGAGCTGTTTTTT	CASSQQGLAGGSGELFF	TRBV4-1	TRBJ2-2	TRBD2	few
TGTGCCAGCAGTTACTCCGCGGGTTCCTACGAGCAGTACTTC	CASSYSAGSYEQYF	TRBV6-2/TRBV6-3	TRBJ2-7	NA	many
TGCAGCGTTGAAATTTGGGCCAGGTTGTACTTC	CSVEIWARLYF	TRBV29-1	TRBJ2-4	NA	NA
TGTGCCAGCAGCTTAGATCTGTACCAGCGGCGCATTCAGTACTTC	CASSLDLYQRRIQYF	TRBV11-2	TRBJ2-4	NA	many
TGTGCCAGCAGCGCAACTAGCGGGGGGGAGACCCAGTACTTC	CASSATSGGETQYF	TRBV5-4	TRBJ2-5	TRBD2	NA
TGTGCCAGCAGCAAAAGCGGAGTCGGCACCCCGGAGACCCAGTACTTC	CASSKSGVGTPETQYF	TRBV21-1	TRBJ2-5	NA	many
TGTGCCAGCAGTCAGCCGGGACAAATGAACACTGAAGCTTTCTTT	CASSQPGQMNTEAFF	TRBV28	TRBJ1-1	NA	NA
TGTGCCAGCAGCTTACGGACAGGGGAAGGTACAGATACGCAGTATTTT	CASSLRTGEGTDTQYF	TRBV5-4	TRBJ2-3	TRBD1	NA